This TCR beta chain was recorded in a study of shared clonotypes between healthy human individuals. This CDR3 is built from 13 residues. V dropped 8 bases and J dropped 2 bases, with 9 bases sitting between them. CDR1 and CDR2 (germline): MNHEY, SVGAGI. The data were produced by immunoSEQ multiplex PCR, yet TCRdb's version contains in-frame clones alone and is incomplete. The data hold hundreds of thousands of clones, with more than 70% observed a single time. Notes on the study in general: Sampling covered blood only; tissue repertoires likely differ. The generation probabilities recorded for non-shared clonotypes fell below those of clonotypes shared by all four donors. Naive CD4 clonotypes were shared across a handful of donors at about 5%.

Worth noting for this clone: As yet, its antigen is unknown.

The chain has TRBV6-5 and TRBJ2-2, with D possibly matching TRBD1 (5 bases). This TCR was sampled from a young woman in good health. The sample consisted of memory CD4+ T cells sorted from blood. Subset denoted: CD45RA-negative fraction. The CDR3 nucleotides read TGTGCCAGCGCAGACAGAAACACCGGGGAGCTGTTTTTT. This sequence encodes CASADRNTGELFF.